This T cell receptor (beta chain) is drawn from a study of human T cells and chemical hapten exposure. At least ten counts were recorded for this clonotype. This CDR3 is 16 amino acids long. V lost 3 bases and J lost 0, with 13 bases in between. Time point in this sample: patch test 1, 2 weeks after DPC sensitization. The treatment was: therapeutic diphenylcyclopropenone sensitization with weekly scalp DPC. A single record per CDR3 protein comes from TCRdb applying MiXCR to the RACE reads. The data contain approximately 71,000 distinct CDR3 sequences, approximately 9.4% of them singletons. The chain is built from TRBV12-3 or TRBV12-4 and TRBJ2-3; tentatively, D is TRBD2 (6 bases). The clonotype originates from a middle-aged woman with alopecia areata. Some clones in this sample may be carry-over from other donors' samples. This material consisted of whole blood, taken in connection with sensitization to the hapten diphenylcyclopropenone (DPC). This CDR3 is CASSFFGGVSTDTQYF. As DNA, the CDR3 is TGTGCCAGCAGTTTCTTTGGCGGGGTTAGCACAGATACGCAGTATTTT.